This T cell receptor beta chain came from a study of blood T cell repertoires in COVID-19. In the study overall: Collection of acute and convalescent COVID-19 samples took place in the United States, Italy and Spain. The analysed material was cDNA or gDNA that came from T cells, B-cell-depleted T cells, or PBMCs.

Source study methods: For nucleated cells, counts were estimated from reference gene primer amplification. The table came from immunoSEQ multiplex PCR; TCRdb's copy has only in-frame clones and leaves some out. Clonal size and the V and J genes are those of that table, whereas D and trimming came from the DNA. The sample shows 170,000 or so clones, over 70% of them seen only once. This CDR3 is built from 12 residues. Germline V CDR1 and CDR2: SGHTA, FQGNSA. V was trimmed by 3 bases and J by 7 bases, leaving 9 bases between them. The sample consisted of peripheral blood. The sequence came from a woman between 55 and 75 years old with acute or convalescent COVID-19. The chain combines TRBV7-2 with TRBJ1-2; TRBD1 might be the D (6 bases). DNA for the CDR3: TGTGCCAGCAGCTTCACAGGGTCTGGCTACACCTTC. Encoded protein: CASSFTGSGYTF.